Below are 29 T cell receptor beta chains sequenced from a single sample in a study of regulatory T cells in long-lasting Graves disease. Time point given: newly diagnosed GD, antithyroid drugs for less than 3 months. PBMC RNA served as the TCR library source. Relying on iRepertoire HTBI primers and Arm-PCR of CDR3 regions, the team built TCR beta libraries. From the multiplex PCR reads, TCRdb called clonotypes with MiXCR, one entry per CDR3 protein. The sample has 400,000 to 500,000 distinct CDR3 sequences, approximately 14% seen once. The sample also formed part of further work on T cells in Graves' hyperthyroidism and ophthalmopathy.

Sample: peripheral blood mononuclear cells (PBMCs), taken at new diagnosis, from a patient treated with antithyroid drugs. The receptors come from a woman in her forties or fifties with Graves disease.

This rearrangement joins TRBV7-9 to TRBJ2-1; TRBD1 is a possible D gene (6 bases). Trimming took 4 bases from V and 9 from J, leaving 16 bases between them. The germline gives CDR1 SEHNR, CDR2 FQNEAQ (reference sequence). This CDR3 has 14 amino acids. The chain's CDR3 is CASSSRQDTGEQFF. The CDR3, as DNA: TGTGCCAGCAGCTCTAGACAGGATACAGGTGAGCAGTTCTTC.

V is TRBV18 and J is TRBJ1-3; D is undetermined. The V end lost 6 bases, the J end lost 4 bases, and 16 bases lay between the germline ends. Germline CDR1 and CDR2: KGHSH and LQKENI. The CDR3 consists of 15 residues. This CDR3 reads CASSAGGGKGNTIYF. CDR3 nucleotide sequence: TGTGCCAGCTCCGCGGGAGGAGGCAAAGGAAACACCATATATTTT.

This clonotype was found a few times. The chain links TRBV27 to TRBJ2-1; D gene uncertain. Per germline, CDR1 MNHEY and CDR2 SMNVEV (reference sequence). Trimming took 3 bases from V and 4 from J, leaving 7 bases between them. The CDR3 length is 13 residues. The CDR3 loop is CASSFDLYNEQFF. In DNA form, the CDR3 reads TGTGCCAGCAGTTTTGACTTGTACAATGAGCAGTTCTTC.

This clonotype was seen many times. V gene TRBV10-1 combines with J gene TRBJ2-7; tentative D call: TRBD2 (5 bases). V lost 3 bases, J lost 5 bases, and 8 bases lay in between. The CDR3 covers 12 residues. The germline V gene has CDR1 WNHNN and CDR2 SYGVQD (reference sequence). The CDR3 DNA reads as TGCGCCAGCAGTGACGGTAGCGACGAGCAGTACTTC. It specifies CASSDGSDEQYF.

This clonotype was found many times. This sequence joins TRBV6-1 and TRBJ1-1; 9 bases agree with TRBD1. The CDR3 is made up of 14 amino acids. The junction had 3 bases not matched to a gene; V was cut back by 1 base and J by 6 bases. Germline assignment: CDR1 MNHNS and CDR2 SASEGT. In DNA form, the CDR3 reads TGTGCCAGCAGTGAAGTAACAGGGGGCGCTGAAGCTTTCTTT. This sequence encodes CASSEVTGGAEAFF.

Ten or more counts support this clonotype. This chain joins TRBV30 and TRBJ1-2, with D possibly being TRBD1 (5 bases). In germline, CDR1 is GTSNPN, CDR2 SVGIG (reference sequence). Trimming removed 1 base at V and 7 bases at J, with 13 bases between. This CDR3 region has 13 residues. Written as DNA, the CDR3 is TGTGCCTGGAGTGGAGGGGCGGTTCGTGGCTACACCTTC. It codes for CAWSGGAVRGYTF.

This clonotype came up a few times. This sequence joins TRBV27 and TRBJ2-2; D tentatively fits TRBD1 or TRBD2 (5 bases each). Germline values: CDR1 MNHEY, CDR2 SMNVEV (reference sequence). Trimming left V 2 bases short and J 2 bases short, with 12 bases between. This CDR3 contains 16 residues. The CDR3 region has the DNA TGTGCCAGCAGTTTAGTGGGACCATTCAACACCGGGGAGCTGTTTTTT. Amino acid sequence: CASSLVGPFNTGELFF.

This clonotype was recorded at least ten times. The gene calls are TRBV11-2 and TRBJ1-4; TRBD1 might be the D (5 bases). CDR1 and CDR2 from the germline V gene are SGHAT and FQNNGV. Trimming removed 2 bases from V and 10 bases from J, with 11 bases in between. The CDR3 length is 13 residues. DNA for the CDR3: TGTGCCAGCAGCTTACGGCAGGGTGGAAAACTGTTTTTT. Translated: CASSLRQGGKLFF.

This clonotype was seen at least ten times. The chain recombines TRBV11-2 with TRBJ2-7; 8 bases are a match to TRBD2. The CDR3 sequence is 15 residues long. Germline CDR1 SGHAT, CDR2 FQNNGV. The trim removed 2 bases at V and 4 bases at J, leaving 7 bases unmatched. The CDR3 loop reads CASSLFAGGFYEQYF. The CDR3 coding sequence is TGTGCCAGCAGCTTATTTGCGGGAGGATTTTACGAGCAGTACTTC.

This clonotype showed up many times. The V gene is TRBV9, the J gene TRBJ2-7; D possibly matches TRBD1 or TRBD2 (5 bases each). V lost 0 bases, J lost 6 bases, and 10 bases lay in between. Per germline, CDR1 SGDLS and CDR2 YYNGEE. This CDR3 is built from 13 residues. CDR3 region: CASSVGPGAEQYF. DNA for the CDR3: TGTGCCAGCAGCGTAGGCCCCGGGGCCGAGCAGTACTTC.

This clonotype was counted ten times or more. This chain joins TRBV12-3 or TRBV12-4 and TRBJ2-3; 15 nucleotides match TRBD2. Unmatched junction bases numbered 4, after V lost 6 bases and J lost 0 bases. The CDR3 contains 17 residues. This chain's CDR3 is CASRGLAGGPSTDTQYF. CDR3 DNA sequence: TGTGCCAGCAGGGGACTAGCGGGAGGCCCTAGCACAGATACGCAGTATTTT.

This clonotype was seen a few times. The chain has TRBV12-3 or TRBV12-4 and TRBJ1-5; D perhaps matches TRBD1 (5 bases). V lost 3 bases and J 3 bases, leaving 9 bases between the germline ends. CDR3 length equals 14 residues. CDR3 loop: CASSLVDINQPQHF. The CDR3 nucleotides read TGTGCCAGCAGTTTGGTGGACATCAATCAGCCCCAGCATTTT.

This clonotype showed up many times. The rearrangement joins TRBV5-1 to TRBJ1-1; 11 nucleotides agree with TRBD1. The germline V gene has CDR1 SGHRS and CDR2 YFSETQ. This CDR3 is built from 14 residues. With 4 bases clipped from V and 3 bases from J, the junction kept 2 bases outside the gene matches. The chain's CDR3 is CASSMGQGDTEAFF. In nucleotides, the CDR3 is TGCGCCAGCAGCATGGGACAGGGGGACACTGAAGCTTTCTTT. The variable domain in full, with the rest retrieved from reference TRBV5-1 and TRBJ1-1, is KAGVTQTPRYLIKTRGQQVTLSCSPISGHRSVSWYQQTPGQGLQFLFEYFSETQRNKGNFPGRFSGRQFSNSRSEMNVSTLELGDSALYLCASSMGQGDTEAFFGQGTRLTVV.

This clonotype has only one observation. The chain employs TRBV4-1 and TRBJ2-1; 13 nucleotides agree with TRBD2. The germline V gene has CDR1 MGHRA and CDR2 YSYEKL. The V gene end was trimmed by 6 bases and the J gene end by 5 bases; junction bases not matched to a gene: 7. The CDR3 is made up of 16 amino acids. This chain's CDR3 is CASRSGTSGTHNEQFF. As DNA, the CDR3 is TGCGCCAGCAGATCCGGGACTAGCGGGACCCACAATGAGCAGTTCTTC.

V and J are TRBV3-1 and TRBJ1-2; 7 nucleotides align to TRBD1. The V gene's germline CDR1 is LGHDT and CDR2 YNNKEL (reference sequence). J was trimmed by 0 bases and V by 0 bases; bases with no gene match: 7. The CDR3 runs to 17 residues. The CDR3 DNA is TGTGCCAGCAGCCAAGATTTAGGGGGCGGGACTAACTATGGCTACACCTTC. Its protein is CASSQDLGGGTNYGYTF. The entire variable domain, with the rest obtained from reference TRBV3-1 and TRBJ1-2, is as follows: DTAVSQTPKYLVTQMGNDKSIKCEQNLGHDTMYWYKQDSKKFLKIMFSYNNKELIINETVPNRFSPKSPDKAHLNLHINSLELGDSAVYFCASSQDLGGGTNYGYTFGSGTRLTVV.

This sequence joins TRBV19 and TRBJ1-2; D may be TRBD1 (5 bases). There are 13 residues in the CDR3. Germline CDR1 is LNHDA and CDR2 is SQIVND (reference sequence). V was cut by 9 bases and J by 4 bases, with 15 bases left in between. CDR3 DNA: TGTGCCAGCGTGGGGATAGGGACCTATGGCTACACCTTC. Its protein is CASVGIGTYGYTF.

This clonotype was picked up a small number of times. V gene TRBV6-1 combines with J gene TRBJ1-6; maybe TRBD1 (6 bases). This CDR3 spans 17 amino acids. Germline V gene sequence: CDR1 MNHNS, CDR2 SASEGT. Trimming stripped 6 bases from V and 0 bases from J, with 15 bases between. The CDR3 DNA follows: TGTGCCAGCAGGGCGGGACACCTAAGCTCCTATAATTCACCCCTCCACTTT. Its protein product is CASRAGHLSSYNSPLHF.

In this sample, this clonotype turned up many times. The V call is TRBV28, the J call TRBJ1-5; D not resolved. CDR1 and CDR2 (germline): MDHEN, SYDVKM. The V and J ends lost 1 base and 3 bases respectively, with 13 bases between them. The CDR3 totals 16 residues. The chain's CDR3 is CASSLSLAGPNQPQHF. The CDR3 nucleotides are TGTGCCAGCAGTTTATCCCTTGCAGGCCCCAATCAGCCCCAGCATTTT.

This clonotype occurred a few times. This may come from a read error, since a much larger clone is one base off. The J gene is TRBJ2-7, the V gene TRBV28; TRBD2 matches 10 bases. Germline V CDR1 and CDR2: MDHEN, SYDVKM. The CDR3 loop spans 17 amino acids. CDR3 DNA sequence: TGTGGCAGCAGTCCCGGGGCTAGCGGGAGCACCCCTTGGGAGCAGTACTTC. Residues: CGSSPGASGSTPWEQYF.

V gene TRBV2 combines with J gene TRBJ1-1; TRBD1 aligns across 7 bases. The CDR3 has 16 amino acids. From germline, CDR1 is SNHLY and CDR2 FYNNEI. J was trimmed by 1 base and V by 6 bases; bases with no gene match: 11. CDR3 DNA: TGTGCCAGCAGGGGGACAGCCAACTTGGGGAACACTGAAGCTTTCTTT. This codes for CASRGTANLGNTEAFF.

In its sample, this clonotype was seen a few times. J is TRBJ2-1 and V is TRBV19; the match to TRBD1 covers 8 bases. In germline, CDR1 is LNHDA, CDR2 SQIVND (reference sequence). The CDR3 has 16 amino acids. V gave up 7 bases and J gave up 8 bases; unmatched junction bases: 16. CDR3 in amino acids: CASNVAPAGGLDEQFF. For the CDR3, the DNA is TGTGCCAGTAATGTTGCCCCGGCAGGGGGCCTCGATGAGCAGTTCTTC.

A word on this clonotype: A much larger clone differs from this one at a single base, so this may be a read error. The chain is built from TRBV3-1 and TRBJ1-5, with D possibly being TRBD1 (5 bases). Germline V gene sequence: CDR1 LGHDT, CDR2 YNNKEL (reference sequence). CDR3 length equals 14 residues. The CDR3 DNA sequence: TGTACCAGCAGCCAAGGCTCAGGGTACCAGCCCCAGCATTTT. Amino acids: CTSSQGSGYQPQHF.

This clonotype has more than one count but fewer than ten. This chain uses TRBV6-5 with TRBJ1-4; D remains unclear. The germline V gene encodes CDR1 MNHEY and CDR2 SVGAGI. The CDR3 consists of 16 residues. The V and J ends lost 0 bases and 3 bases respectively, with 11 bases between them. The CDR3 nucleotides are TGTGCCAGCAGTTACTCGGCGGGTTCGGCTAATGAAAAACTGTTTTTT. Translated: CASSYSAGSANEKLFF.

This clonotype was detected many times. V and J are TRBV6-5 and TRBJ1-1; D is unclear. V lost 0 bases to trimming and J lost 3 bases, with 11 bases between them. This CDR3 is built from 15 residues. CDR1 and CDR2 (germline): MNHEY, SVGAGI. As DNA, the CDR3 is TGTGCCAGCAGTTACTCGATTGCAGGTGACACTGAAGCTTTCTTT. Translated: CASSYSIAGDTEAFF.

The gene calls are TRBV29-1 and TRBJ1-2; D gene uncertain. From germline, CDR1 is SQVTM and CDR2 ANQGSEA. Trimming removed 3 bases at V and 0 bases at J, with 8 bases between. This CDR3 spans 13 amino acids. The CDR3: CSVDGEANYGYTF. CDR3 nucleotide sequence: TGCAGCGTTGATGGGGAAGCTAACTATGGCTACACCTTC.

This clonotype has ten or more counts. The chain carries TRBV28 and TRBJ2-7, with 7 bases lining up with TRBD1. The germline V gene encodes CDR1 MDHEN and CDR2 SYDVKM. J lost 4 bases, V lost 6 bases, and 12 bases had no gene match. CDR3 length: 15 amino acids. CDR3 amino acids: CASSSADRRSYEQYF. CDR3 in DNA: TGTGCCAGCAGCTCCGCGGACAGGCGTTCGTACGAGCAGTACTTC.

There are many counts of this clonotype. The V and J genes are TRBV5-1 and TRBJ1-4; D may be TRBD1 (5 bases). V was clipped by 3 bases and J by 5 bases, with 14 bases between them. Germline assignment: CDR1 SGHRS and CDR2 YFSETQ. CDR3 length: 15 residues. The CDR3 coding sequence is TGCGCCAGCAGCTCCTCCGGGGCAGGGAATGAAAAACTGTTTTTT. This sequence encodes CASSSSGAGNEKLFF.

This clonotype has at least ten counts. V usage is TRBV30 and J usage is TRBJ2-3; no definite D call. The CDR3 extends over 11 amino acids. V was trimmed by 2 bases and J by 0 bases, leaving 0 bases between them. Per the germline V gene, CDR1 is GTSNPN and CDR2 is SVGIG (reference sequence). The CDR3 region has the DNA TGTGCCTGGAGTAGCACAGATACGCAGTATTTT. Its translation: CAWSSTDTQYF.

This chain joins TRBV25-1 and TRBJ1-1; D is unclear. This CDR3 has 15 amino acids. From germline, CDR1 is MGHDK and CDR2 SYGVNS. Trimming stripped 3 bases from V and 1 base from J, with 12 bases between. The CDR3 region is CASSDRAIRNTEAFF. Written as DNA, the CDR3 is TGTGCCAGCAGTGATAGGGCCATAAGGAACACTGAAGCTTTCTTT. The whole variable domain, remainder taken from reference TRBV25-1 and TRBJ1-1, is EADIYQTPRYLVIGTGKKITLECSQTMGHDKMYWYQQDPGMELHLIHYSYGVNSTEKGDLSSESTVSRIRTEHFPLTLESARPSHTSQYLCASSDRAIRNTEAFFGQGTRLTVV.